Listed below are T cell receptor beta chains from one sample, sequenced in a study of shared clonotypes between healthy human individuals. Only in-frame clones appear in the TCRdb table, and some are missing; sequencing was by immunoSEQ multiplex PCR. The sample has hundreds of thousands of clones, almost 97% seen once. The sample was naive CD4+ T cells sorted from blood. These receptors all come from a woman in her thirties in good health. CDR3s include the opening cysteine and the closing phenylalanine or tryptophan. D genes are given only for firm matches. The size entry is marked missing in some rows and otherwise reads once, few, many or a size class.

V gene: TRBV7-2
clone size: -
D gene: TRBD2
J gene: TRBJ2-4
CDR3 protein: CASSLAAADSGPSNIQYF
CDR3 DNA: TGTGCCAGCAGCTTAGCAGCGGCGGATAGCGGGCCTTCAAACATTCAGTACTTC

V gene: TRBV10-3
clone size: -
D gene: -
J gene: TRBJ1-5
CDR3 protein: CAISGQGSNQPQHF
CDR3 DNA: TGTGCCATCAGTGGGCAGGGTAGCAATCAGCCCCAGCATTTT

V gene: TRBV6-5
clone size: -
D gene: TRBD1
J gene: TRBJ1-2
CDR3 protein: CASSTTDRGLFGYTF
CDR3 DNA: TGTGCCAGCAGCACTACGGACAGGGGTCTTTTTGGCTACACCTTC

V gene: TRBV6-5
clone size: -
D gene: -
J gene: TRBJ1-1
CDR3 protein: CASSYFGGTEAFF
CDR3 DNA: TGTGCCAGCAGTTACTTCGGGGGAACTGAAGCTTTCTTT

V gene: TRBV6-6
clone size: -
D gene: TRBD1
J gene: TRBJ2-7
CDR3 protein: CASSRGQGGEQYF
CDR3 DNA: TGTGCCAGCAGCCGCGGACAGGGAGGCGAGCAGTACTTC

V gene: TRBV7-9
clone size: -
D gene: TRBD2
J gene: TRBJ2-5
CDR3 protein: CASSPRSGLAGIQETQYF
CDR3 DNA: TGTGCCAGCAGCCCACGATCCGGACTAGCGGGGATACAAGAGACCCAGTACTTC

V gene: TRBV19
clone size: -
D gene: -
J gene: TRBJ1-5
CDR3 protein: CASSVEGLSNQPQHF
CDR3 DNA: TGTGCCAGTAGTGTGGAAGGACTAAGCAATCAGCCCCAGCATTTT

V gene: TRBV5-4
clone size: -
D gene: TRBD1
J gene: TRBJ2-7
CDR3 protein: CASSKTGTVLTQEYF
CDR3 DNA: TGTGCCAGCAGCAAAACCGGGACAGTTCTAACTCAGGAGTACTTC

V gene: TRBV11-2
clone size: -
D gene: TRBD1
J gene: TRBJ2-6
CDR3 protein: CASRGQGASGANVLTF
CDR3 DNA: TGTGCCAGCAGGGGACAGGGAGCCTCTGGGGCCAACGTCCTGACTTTC

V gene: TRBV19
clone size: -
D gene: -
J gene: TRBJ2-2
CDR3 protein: CASSISAANTGELFF
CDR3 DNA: TGTGCCAGTAGTATATCGGCGGCGAACACCGGGGAGCTGTTTTTT

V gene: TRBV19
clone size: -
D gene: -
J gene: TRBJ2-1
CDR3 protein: CASSIVNSYNEQFF
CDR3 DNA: TGTGCCAGTAGTATAGTCAACTCCTACAATGAGCAGTTCTTC

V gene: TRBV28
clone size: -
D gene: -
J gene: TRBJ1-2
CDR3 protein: CASSSPQGLNYGYTF
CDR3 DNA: TGTGCCAGCAGTTCCCCACAGGGTCTGAACTATGGCTACACCTTC

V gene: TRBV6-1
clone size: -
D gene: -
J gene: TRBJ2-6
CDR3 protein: CASRADRSGANVLTF
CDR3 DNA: TGTGCCAGCAGGGCGGACAGATCTGGGGCCAACGTCCTGACTTTC

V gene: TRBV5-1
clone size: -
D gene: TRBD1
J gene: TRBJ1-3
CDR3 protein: CASSQGDRTDSGNTIYF
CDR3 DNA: TGCGCCAGCAGCCAAGGGGACAGGACCGACTCTGGAAACACCATATATTTT

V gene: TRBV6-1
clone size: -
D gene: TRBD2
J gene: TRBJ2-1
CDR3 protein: CASSEKGVAGGPHNEQFF
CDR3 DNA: TGTGCCAGCAGTGAAAAGGGTGTAGCGGGAGGGCCCCACAATGAGCAGTTCTTC

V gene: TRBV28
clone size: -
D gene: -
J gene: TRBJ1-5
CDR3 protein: CASSSGPPNQPQHF
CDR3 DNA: TGTGCCAGCAGTTCCGGACCCCCCAATCAGCCCCAGCATTTT

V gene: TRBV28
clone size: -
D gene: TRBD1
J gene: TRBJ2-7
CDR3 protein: CASSQSQGSYEQYF
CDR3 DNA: TGTGCCAGCAGTCAATCACAGGGGTCCTACGAGCAGTACTTC

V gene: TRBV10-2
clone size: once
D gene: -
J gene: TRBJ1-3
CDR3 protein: CASRPGGNSGNTIYF
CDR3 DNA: TGCGCCAGCAGACCGGGGGGGAACTCTGGAAACACCATATATTTT

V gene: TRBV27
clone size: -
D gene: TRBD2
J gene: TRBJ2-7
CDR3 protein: CASNPFGGGDRNEQYF
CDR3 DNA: TGTGCCAGCAATCCATTCGGCGGGGGAGATCGGAACGAGCAGTACTTC

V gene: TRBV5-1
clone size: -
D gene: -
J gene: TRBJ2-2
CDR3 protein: CASSLFSGSGTGELFF
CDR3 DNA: TGCGCCAGCAGCTTGTTCTCGGGGTCCGGCACCGGGGAGCTGTTTTTT

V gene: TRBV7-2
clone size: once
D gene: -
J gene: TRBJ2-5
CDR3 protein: CASSRKIGQETQYF
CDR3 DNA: TGTGCCAGCAGCCGTAAGATCGGGCAAGAGACCCAGTACTTC

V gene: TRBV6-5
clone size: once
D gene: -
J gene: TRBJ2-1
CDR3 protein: CASSYRVREEKQFF
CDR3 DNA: TGTGCCAGCAGTTACAGGGTCCGGGAAGAAAAGCAGTTCTTC

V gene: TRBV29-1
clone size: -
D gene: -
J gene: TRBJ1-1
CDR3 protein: CSVEEEYRGTEAFF
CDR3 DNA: TGCAGCGTTGAAGAAGAATATAGGGGCACTGAAGCTTTCTTT

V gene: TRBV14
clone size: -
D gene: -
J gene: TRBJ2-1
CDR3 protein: CASSQDAYNEQFF
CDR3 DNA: TGTGCCAGCAGCCAAGACGCTTACAATGAGCAGTTCTTC

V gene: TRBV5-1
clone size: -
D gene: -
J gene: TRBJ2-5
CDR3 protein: CASSLVPNVQETQYF
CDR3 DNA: TGCGCCAGCAGCTTAGTACCTAACGTCCAAGAGACCCAGTACTTC

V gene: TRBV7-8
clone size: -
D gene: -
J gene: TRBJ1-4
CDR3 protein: CASSLGRGKGTNEKLFF
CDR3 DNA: TGTGCCAGCAGCTTAGGCCGGGGCAAGGGAACTAATGAAAAACTGTTTTTT

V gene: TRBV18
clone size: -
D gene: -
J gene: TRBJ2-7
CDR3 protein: CASSPGYDYEQYF
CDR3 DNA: TGTGCCAGCTCACCTGGATACGACTACGAGCAGTACTTC

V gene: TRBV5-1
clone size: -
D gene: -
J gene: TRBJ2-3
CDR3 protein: CASSLVPGVTDTQYF
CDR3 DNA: TGCGCCAGCAGCTTGGTTCCGGGAGTAACAGATACGCAGTATTTT

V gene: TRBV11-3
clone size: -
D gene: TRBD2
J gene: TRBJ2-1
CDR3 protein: CASSLLGEGEQFF
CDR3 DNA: TGTGCCAGCAGCTTATTGGGGGAGGGTGAGCAGTTCTTC

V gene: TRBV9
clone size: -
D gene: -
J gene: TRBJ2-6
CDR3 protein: CASSLSTETRFSGANVLTF
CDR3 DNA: TGTGCCAGCAGCTTGTCAACAGAGACTAGATTCTCTGGGGCCAACGTCCTGACTTTC

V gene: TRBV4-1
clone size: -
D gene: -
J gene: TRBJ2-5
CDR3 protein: CASSQDRGAGQETQYF
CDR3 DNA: TGCGCCAGCAGCCAAGATAGGGGGGCAGGTCAAGAGACCCAGTACTTC

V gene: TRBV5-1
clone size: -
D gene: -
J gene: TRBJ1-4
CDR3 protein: CASSFEGEKLFF
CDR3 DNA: TGCGCCAGCAGCTTTGAGGGCGAAAAACTGTTTTTT

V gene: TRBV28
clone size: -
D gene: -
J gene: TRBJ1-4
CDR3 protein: CASAGQGKGEKLFF
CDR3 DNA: TGTGCCAGCGCCGGGCAGGGGAAGGGTGAAAAACTGTTTTTT

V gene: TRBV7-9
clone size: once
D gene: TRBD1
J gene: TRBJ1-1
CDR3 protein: CASSLRTGDNTEAFF
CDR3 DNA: TGTGCCAGCAGCTTACGGACAGGGGATAACACTGAAGCTTTCTTT

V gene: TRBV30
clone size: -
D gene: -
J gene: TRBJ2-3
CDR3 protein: CAWNRDPNTQYF
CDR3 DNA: TGTGCCTGGAACCGGGACCCCAATACGCAGTATTTT

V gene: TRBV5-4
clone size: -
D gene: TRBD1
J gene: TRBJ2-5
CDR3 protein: CASSRADREETQYF
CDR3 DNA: TGTGCCAGCAGCCGAGCGGACAGGGAAGAGACCCAGTACTTC

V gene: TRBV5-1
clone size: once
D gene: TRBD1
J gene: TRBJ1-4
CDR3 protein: CASSFTGEEKLFF
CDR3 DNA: TGCGCCAGCAGCTTCACAGGGGAGGAAAAACTGTTTTTT

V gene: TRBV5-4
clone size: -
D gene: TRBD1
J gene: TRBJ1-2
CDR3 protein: CASSLLDRGDGYTF
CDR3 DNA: TGTGCCAGCAGCTTGTTAGACAGGGGTGATGGCTACACCTTC

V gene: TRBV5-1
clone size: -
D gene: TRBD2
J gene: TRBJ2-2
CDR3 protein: CASSFSGTSGNTGELFF
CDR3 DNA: TGCGCCAGCAGCTTTTCCGGGACTAGCGGAAACACCGGGGAGCTGTTTTTT

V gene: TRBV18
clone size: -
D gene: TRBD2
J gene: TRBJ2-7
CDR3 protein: CASSQSGLAGYEQYF
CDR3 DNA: TGTGCCAGCTCACAAAGTGGACTAGCCGGCTACGAGCAGTACTTC

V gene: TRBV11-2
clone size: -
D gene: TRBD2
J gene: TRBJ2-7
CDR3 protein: CASSSWGLAGGPGEQYF
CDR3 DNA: TGTGCCAGCAGCTCATGGGGACTAGCGGGAGGGCCCGGCGAGCAGTACTTC

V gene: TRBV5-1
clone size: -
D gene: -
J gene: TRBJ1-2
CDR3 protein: CASSLEGSYGYTF
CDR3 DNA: TGCGCCAGCAGCTTGGAAGGTAGCTATGGCTACACCTTC

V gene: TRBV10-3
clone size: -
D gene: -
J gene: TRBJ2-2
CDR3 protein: CATPRQPTNTGELFF
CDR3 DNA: TGTGCCACCCCCCGGCAGCCTACGAACACCGGGGAGCTGTTTTTT

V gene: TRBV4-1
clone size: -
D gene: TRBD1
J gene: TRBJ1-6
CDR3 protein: CASSQVEQGAVGSPLHF
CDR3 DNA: TGCGCCAGCAGCCAAGTCGAACAGGGGGCCGTGGGTTCACCCCTCCACTTT